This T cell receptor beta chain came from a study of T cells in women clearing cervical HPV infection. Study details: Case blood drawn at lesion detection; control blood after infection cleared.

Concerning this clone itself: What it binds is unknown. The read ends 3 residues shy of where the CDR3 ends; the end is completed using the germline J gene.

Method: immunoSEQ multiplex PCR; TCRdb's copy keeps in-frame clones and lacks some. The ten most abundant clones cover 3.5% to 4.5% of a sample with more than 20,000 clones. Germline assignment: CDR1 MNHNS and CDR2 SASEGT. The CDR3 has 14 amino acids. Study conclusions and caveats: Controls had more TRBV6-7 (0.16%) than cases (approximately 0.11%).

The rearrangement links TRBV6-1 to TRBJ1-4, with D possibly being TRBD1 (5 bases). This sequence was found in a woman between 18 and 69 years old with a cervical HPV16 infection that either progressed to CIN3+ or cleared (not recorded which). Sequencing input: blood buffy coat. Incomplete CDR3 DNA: TGTGCCAGCAGTGAACCAACTGGGGCCAACGTA. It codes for CASSEPTGANV. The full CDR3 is CASSEPTGANVLFF.